These T cell receptor beta chains were read from a single sample in a study of blood T cell repertoires in COVID-19. The data were produced by immunoSEQ multiplex PCR, yet TCRdb's version contains in-frame clones alone and is incomplete. The table includes some 17,000 clones, approximately 80% detected once. The sequenced material came from peripheral blood. These receptors all come from a man in his 70s with COVID-19, enrolled during active disease. Both conserved end residues are part of each CDR3. D genes are given only for firm matches. Clone size is not always given. Where it is, it says once, few, many or a class for expanded clones.

J gene: TRBJ2-7; clone size: .; V gene: TRBV9; D gene: .; CDR3 DNA: TGTGCCAGCAGCGTAGAAGCGGGTCCACCCTACGAGCAGTACTTC; CDR3 protein: CASSVEAGPPYEQYF
J gene: TRBJ1-1; clone size: .; V gene: TRBV7-8; D gene: .; CDR3 DNA: TGTGCCAGCAGCCGCGTCACTGAAGCTTTCTTT; CDR3 protein: CASSRVTEAFF
J gene: TRBJ1-6; clone size: .; V gene: TRBV23-1; D gene: .; CDR3 DNA: TGCGCCAGCAGTCAATCAAGAGGAGGGGACTTTTCCCCCTATAATTCACCCCTCCACTTT; CDR3 protein: CASSQSRGGDFSPYNSPLHF
J gene: TRBJ2-3; clone size: .; V gene: TRBV5-1; D gene: TRBD2; CDR3 DNA: TGCGCCAGCAGCTCCCGGGGGGTATCAGATACGCAGTATTTT; CDR3 protein: CASSSRGVSDTQYF
J gene: TRBJ2-3; clone size: once; V gene: TRBV18; D gene: TRBD2; CDR3 DNA: TGTGCCAGCTCACCACCGAATACTAGACTAGCGGGCACAGATACGCAGTATTTT; CDR3 protein: CASSPPNTRLAGTDTQYF
J gene: TRBJ1-2; clone size: medium-sized; V gene: TRBV9; D gene: TRBD1; CDR3 DNA: TGTGCCAGCAGCGCCAACAGGGGGCAAAACTATGGCTACACCTTC; CDR3 protein: CASSANRGQNYGYTF
J gene: TRBJ2-7; clone size: .; V gene: TRBV10-3; D gene: TRBD2; CDR3 DNA: TGTGCCATCAGGAGACTAGCGGGAGAAGGGTACGAGCAGTACTTC; CDR3 protein: CAIRRLAGEGYEQYF
J gene: TRBJ1-6; clone size: .; V gene: TRBV7-2; D gene: .; CDR3 DNA: TGTGCCAGCAGCTTCAATGCAGAAACACCCCTCCACTTT; CDR3 protein: CASSFNAETPLHF
J gene: TRBJ1-6; clone size: .; V gene: TRBV11-2; D gene: TRBD1; CDR3 DNA: TGTGCCAGCAGCTCCCCTACAGGGGCGAGCTCCTATAATTCACCCCTCCACTTT; CDR3 protein: CASSSPTGASSYNSPLHF
J gene: TRBJ1-5; clone size: medium-sized; V gene: TRBV6-6; D gene: .; CDR3 DNA: TGTGCCAGCAGGGCGACAGAAGCCAATCAGCCCCAGCATTTT; CDR3 protein: CASRATEANQPQHF
J gene: TRBJ1-2; clone size: .; V gene: TRBV27; D gene: .; CDR3 DNA: TGTGCCAGCAGTTCAGGGATGAACTATGGCTACACCTTC; CDR3 protein: CASSSGMNYGYTF
J gene: TRBJ1-5; clone size: .; V gene: TRBV15; D gene: .; CDR3 DNA: TGTGCCACCAGCAGAGAACAGAATCAGCCCCAGCATTTT; CDR3 protein: CATSREQNQPQHF
J gene: TRBJ1-5; clone size: .; V gene: TRBV6-2/TRBV6-3; D gene: .; CDR3 DNA: TGTGCCAGCAGTTACATGTCAGGAGGGAATAGCAATCAGCCCCAGCATTTT; CDR3 protein: CASSYMSGGNSNQPQHF
J gene: TRBJ2-7; clone size: .; V gene: TRBV30; D gene: TRBD1; CDR3 DNA: TGTGCCTGGGGGACAGGGTCGTACGAGCAGTACTTC; CDR3 protein: CAWGTGSYEQYF
J gene: TRBJ2-7; clone size: .; V gene: TRBV19; D gene: .; CDR3 DNA: TGTGCCAGTAGTATTCGGGACACCTCCTACGAGCAGTACTTC; CDR3 protein: CASSIRDTSYEQYF
J gene: TRBJ1-5; clone size: .; V gene: TRBV3-1/TRBV3-2; D gene: TRBD1; CDR3 DNA: TGTGCCAGCAGCCTGGGACAGAGTAATCAGCCCCAGCATTTT; CDR3 protein: CASSLGQSNQPQHF
J gene: TRBJ2-7; clone size: .; V gene: TRBV11-2; D gene: TRBD1; CDR3 DNA: TGTGCCAGCAGCTTAGTGGACAGGGCTCGCGACGAGCAGTACTTC; CDR3 protein: CASSLVDRARDEQYF
J gene: TRBJ1-2; clone size: .; V gene: TRBV3-1/TRBV3-2; D gene: .; CDR3 DNA: TGTGCCAGCAGCCAACCGGGGGGCTACACCTTC; CDR3 protein: CASSQPGGYTF
J gene: TRBJ1-2; clone size: .; V gene: TRBV5-1; D gene: TRBD1; CDR3 DNA: TGCGCCGGTCCCAGGGGGAGAGACTATGGCTACACCTTC; CDR3 protein: CAGPRGRDYGYTF
J gene: TRBJ1-2; clone size: few; V gene: TRBV15; D gene: .; CDR3 DNA: TGTGCCGTGGGAAGGGGCTATGGCTACACCTTC; CDR3 protein: CAVGRGYGYTF
J gene: TRBJ2-1; clone size: .; V gene: TRBV10-3; D gene: TRBD2; CDR3 DNA: TGTGCCATCAGTGCGGCGGCTAGCGGGGGCTACAATGAGCAGTTCTTC; CDR3 protein: CAISAAASGGYNEQFF
J gene: TRBJ2-1; clone size: .; V gene: TRBV18; D gene: TRBD2; CDR3 DNA: TGTGCCAGCTCACCTACCCGCATAAGGACTAGCGGGGACAATGAGCAGTTCTTC; CDR3 protein: CASSPTRIRTSGDNEQFF
J gene: TRBJ2-5; clone size: .; V gene: TRBV11-2; D gene: .; CDR3 DNA: TGTGCCAGCAGCCTCCGGACAGAGAAAGAGACCCAGTACTTC; CDR3 protein: CASSLRTEKETQYF
J gene: TRBJ1-2; clone size: .; V gene: TRBV11-2; D gene: .; CDR3 DNA: TGTGCCAGCAGCCACAGGGAGGGTGGCTACACCTTC; CDR3 protein: CASSHREGGYTF
J gene: TRBJ2-5; clone size: .; V gene: TRBV20-1; D gene: .; CDR3 DNA: TGCAGTGTCACGTCGGGGGAGACCCAGTACTTC; CDR3 protein: CSVTSGETQYF
J gene: TRBJ2-2; clone size: .; V gene: TRBV6-5; D gene: .; CDR3 DNA: TGTGCCAGCAGCCCGGATAGCGGTAACACCGGGGAGCTGTTTTTT; CDR3 protein: CASSPDSGNTGELFF
J gene: TRBJ2-3; clone size: .; V gene: TRBV10-3; D gene: .; CDR3 DNA: TGTGCCATCAGCTTCGGGGGCACAGATACGCAGTATTTT; CDR3 protein: CAISFGGTDTQYF
J gene: TRBJ2-1; clone size: .; V gene: TRBV28; D gene: TRBD1; CDR3 DNA: TGTGCCAGCAAGGGCCAGGGGGTATACAATGAGCAGTTCTTC; CDR3 protein: CASKGQGVYNEQFF
J gene: TRBJ1-4; clone size: .; V gene: TRBV15; D gene: TRBD1; CDR3 DNA: TGTGCCACCAGCACTCTGTGGAACAGGGGGTTTGAAAAACTGTTTTTT; CDR3 protein: CATSTLWNRGFEKLFF
J gene: TRBJ1-2; clone size: .; V gene: TRBV27; D gene: TRBD1; CDR3 DNA: TGTGCCAGCAGTCTCGACAGGGGATATAACTATGGCTACACCTTC; CDR3 protein: CASSLDRGYNYGYTF
J gene: TRBJ1-1; clone size: .; V gene: TRBV30; D gene: .; CDR3 DNA: TGTGCCTGGAGTGTAAATTCCTATGCAATGGCTTTCTTT; CDR3 protein: CAWSVNSYAMAFF
J gene: TRBJ2-7; clone size: once; V gene: TRBV6-1; D gene: TRBD1; CDR3 DNA: TGTGCCAGCAGTGAACGACAGGGGTACTACGAGCAGTACTTC; CDR3 protein: CASSERQGYYEQYF
J gene: TRBJ2-7; clone size: .; V gene: TRBV25-1; D gene: .; CDR3 DNA: TGTGCCAGCAGTGAATGGATCAGGGTAAACGAGCAGTACTTC; CDR3 protein: CASSEWIRVNEQYF
J gene: TRBJ2-7; clone size: .; V gene: TRBV9; D gene: TRBD1; CDR3 DNA: TGTGCCAGCAGCCCTTACTACCTCGGACAGGCCGACGAGCAGTACTTC; CDR3 protein: CASSPYYLGQADEQYF
J gene: TRBJ1-5; clone size: .; V gene: TRBV28; D gene: TRBD1; CDR3 DNA: TGTGCCAGCAGTCCCCCCCGGGACAGGTTCAATCAGCCCCAGCATTTT; CDR3 protein: CASSPPRDRFNQPQHF
J gene: TRBJ2-7; clone size: few; V gene: TRBV11-2; D gene: TRBD1; CDR3 DNA: TGTGCCAGCAGCCGAGACAGGGTAGCTCCCTACGAGCAGTACTTC; CDR3 protein: CASSRDRVAPYEQYF
J gene: TRBJ2-5; clone size: .; V gene: TRBV2; D gene: .; CDR3 DNA: TGTGCCAGCAGTGACCTGCCGCGAGAGACCCAGTACTTC; CDR3 protein: CASSDLPRETQYF
J gene: TRBJ2-1; clone size: .; V gene: TRBV18; D gene: .; CDR3 DNA: TGTGCCAGCTCACCGGGCGGGGCCTACAATGAGCAGTTCTTC; CDR3 protein: CASSPGGAYNEQFF
J gene: TRBJ1-1; clone size: .; V gene: TRBV6-1; D gene: .; CDR3 DNA: TGTGCCAGCAGCCGGACAGCGAACACTGAAGCTTTCTTT; CDR3 protein: CASSRTANTEAFF
J gene: TRBJ1-6; clone size: .; V gene: TRBV30; D gene: .; CDR3 DNA: TGTGCCTGGGAGACAGGAGGACTGTCACCCCTCCACTTT; CDR3 protein: CAWETGGLSPLHF
J gene: TRBJ2-3; clone size: once; V gene: TRBV5-4; D gene: .; CDR3 DNA: TGTGCCAGCAGCCCTAGGACACTACCCATAAGCACAGATACGCAGTATTTT; CDR3 protein: CASSPRTLPISTDTQYF
J gene: TRBJ2-7; clone size: .; V gene: TRBV30; D gene: .; CDR3 DNA: TGTGCCTGGAGTGTAATGGCAGCGTCTTACGAGCAGTACTTC; CDR3 protein: CAWSVMAASYEQYF
J gene: TRBJ1-5; clone size: .; V gene: TRBV5-4; D gene: .; CDR3 DNA: TGTGCCAGCAGCCTCAGAGGAGGCAATCAGCCCCAGCATTTT; CDR3 protein: CASSLRGGNQPQHF
J gene: TRBJ2-5; clone size: .; V gene: TRBV11-2; D gene: .; CDR3 DNA: TGTGCCAGCAGCTCAGGGGTACAAGAGACCCAGTACTTC; CDR3 protein: CASSSGVQETQYF
J gene: TRBJ2-1; clone size: .; V gene: TRBV5-1; D gene: .; CDR3 DNA: TGCGCCAGCAGCTTGGCCGGTCGGGGGTCCGACAATGAGCAGTTCTTC; CDR3 protein: CASSLAGRGSDNEQFF
J gene: TRBJ1-3; clone size: .; V gene: TRBV11-3; D gene: .; CDR3 DNA: TGTGCCAGCAGCTCGTCAGGGGACTCTGGAAACACCATATATTTT; CDR3 protein: CASSSSGDSGNTIYF
J gene: TRBJ2-7; clone size: .; V gene: TRBV7-7; D gene: TRBD1; CDR3 DNA: TGTGCTAGCAGCCCGGACAGGGGCCACGAGCAGTACTTC; CDR3 protein: CASSPDRGHEQYF
J gene: TRBJ1-5; clone size: .; V gene: TRBV15; D gene: .; CDR3 DNA: TGTGCCACCAGCGAACGTGGAGGGGGCAATCAGCCCCAGCATTTT; CDR3 protein: CATSERGGGNQPQHF
J gene: TRBJ2-5; clone size: .; V gene: TRBV18; D gene: .; CDR3 DNA: TGTGCCAGCTCACCACCGCAGGGATGGGAGACCCAGTACTTC; CDR3 protein: CASSPPQGWETQYF
J gene: TRBJ1-6; clone size: .; V gene: TRBV5-1; D gene: TRBD1; CDR3 DNA: TGCGCCAGCAGCTCGGGGAACAGGGGTCCCCTCCACTTT; CDR3 protein: CASSSGNRGPLHF
J gene: TRBJ2-7; clone size: .; V gene: TRBV4-1; D gene: .; CDR3 DNA: TGCGCCAGATACAGGAAGTTCGATTCTAACCCTGGAATCTACGAGCAGTACTTC; CDR3 protein: CARYRKFDSNPGIYEQYF
J gene: TRBJ1-3; clone size: .; V gene: TRBV4-2; D gene: .; CDR3 DNA: TGTGCCAGCAGCCAAGATACGACAGAAAACTCTGGAAACACCATATATTTT; CDR3 protein: CASSQDTTENSGNTIYF
J gene: TRBJ2-5; clone size: once; V gene: TRBV5-4; D gene: TRBD2; CDR3 DNA: TGTGCCAGCAGCTTTGGACCGGGAGGACAAGAGACCCAGTACTTC; CDR3 protein: CASSFGPGGQETQYF